This TCR beta chain appears in the sequencing data of a study of metastatic and nonmetastatic thyroid tumors. The junction had 12 bases not matched to a gene; V was cut back by 6 bases and J by 8 bases. The CDR3 contains 15 residues. Germline V gene sequence: CDR1 MNHNS, CDR2 SASEGT. Every patient underwent thyroid surgery untreated. This clone was detected many times. MiXCR re-clonotyped the PCR reads for TCRdb. The sample holds 89,000 or so clones, around 7.8% seen once. The clonotype originates from a female donor with papillary thyroid cancer or a benign thyroid nodule (not recorded which). Some clones in this sample may be carry-over from other donors' samples. What was sequenced was blood. This sequence joins TRBV6-1 and TRBJ1-4; TRBD1 agrees at 7 bases. Here the CDR3 reads CASSRGGAGGEKLFF. CDR3 bases: TGTGCCAGCAGCCGAGGGGGCGCGGGGGGAGAAAAACTGTTTTTT.